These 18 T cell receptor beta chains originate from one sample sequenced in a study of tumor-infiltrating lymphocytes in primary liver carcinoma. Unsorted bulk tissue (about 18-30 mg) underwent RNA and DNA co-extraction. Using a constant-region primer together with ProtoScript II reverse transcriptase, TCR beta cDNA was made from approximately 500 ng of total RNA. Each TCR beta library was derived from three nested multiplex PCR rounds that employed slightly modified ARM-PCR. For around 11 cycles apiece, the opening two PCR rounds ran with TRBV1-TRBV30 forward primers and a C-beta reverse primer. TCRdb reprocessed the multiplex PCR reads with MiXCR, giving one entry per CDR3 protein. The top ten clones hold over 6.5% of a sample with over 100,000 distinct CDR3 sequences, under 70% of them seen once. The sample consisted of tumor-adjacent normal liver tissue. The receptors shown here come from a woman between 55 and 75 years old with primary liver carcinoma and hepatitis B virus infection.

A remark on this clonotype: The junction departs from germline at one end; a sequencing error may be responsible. DNA of the CDR3: TGTGCCAGCAGTGTGCCGGGACAGGGGGATTACGAGCAGTATTTC. This sequence encodes CASSVPGQGDYEQYF. The chain uses TRBV6-5 and TRBJ2-7, with TRBD1 matching 11 bases. Germline CDR1 reads MNHEY; CDR2 reads SVGAGI. This CDR3 comprises 15 residues.

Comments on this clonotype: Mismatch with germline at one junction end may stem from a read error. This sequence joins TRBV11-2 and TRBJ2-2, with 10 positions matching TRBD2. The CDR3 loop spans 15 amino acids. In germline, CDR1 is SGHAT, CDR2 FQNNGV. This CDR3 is CAGSRASGSGGGLFF. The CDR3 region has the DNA TGTGCTGGCAGCCGGGCTAGCGGGAGCGGCGGGGGGCTGTTTTTT.

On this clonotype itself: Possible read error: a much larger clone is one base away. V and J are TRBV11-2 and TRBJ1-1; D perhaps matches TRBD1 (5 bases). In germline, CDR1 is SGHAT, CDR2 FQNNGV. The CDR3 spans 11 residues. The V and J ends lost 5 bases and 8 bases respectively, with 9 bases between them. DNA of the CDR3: TGTGCCAGCAGCCCCGGGGCAGAAGCTTTCTTT. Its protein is CASSPGAEAFF.

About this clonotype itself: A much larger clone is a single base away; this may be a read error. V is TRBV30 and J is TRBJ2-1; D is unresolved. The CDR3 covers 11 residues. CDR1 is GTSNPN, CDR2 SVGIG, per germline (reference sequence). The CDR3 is CTWSGPNEQFF. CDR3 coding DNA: TGTACCTGGAGTGGGCCTAATGAGCAGTTCTTC.

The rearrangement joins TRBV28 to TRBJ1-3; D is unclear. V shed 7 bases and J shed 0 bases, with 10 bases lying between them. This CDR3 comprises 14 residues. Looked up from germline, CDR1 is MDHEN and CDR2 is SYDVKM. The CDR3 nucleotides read TGTGCCAGCACTGTAGGAAGCTCTGGAAACACCATATATTTT. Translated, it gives CASTVGSSGNTIYF.

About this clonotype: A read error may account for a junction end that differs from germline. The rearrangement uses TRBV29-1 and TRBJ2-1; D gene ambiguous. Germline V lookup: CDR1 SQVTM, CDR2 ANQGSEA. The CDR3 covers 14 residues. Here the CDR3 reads CSVKVWGTYIEQFF. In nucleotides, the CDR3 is TGCAGCGTTAAAGTTTGGGGTACCTACATTGAGCAGTTCTTC.

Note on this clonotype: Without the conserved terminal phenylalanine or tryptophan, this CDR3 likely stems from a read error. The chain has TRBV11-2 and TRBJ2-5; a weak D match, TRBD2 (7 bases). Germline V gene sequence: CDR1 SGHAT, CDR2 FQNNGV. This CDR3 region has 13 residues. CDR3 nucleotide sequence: TGTGTCGGAGGGAGGGGGGCCCAAGAAACCCAGTACCTC. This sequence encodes CVGGRGAQETQYL.

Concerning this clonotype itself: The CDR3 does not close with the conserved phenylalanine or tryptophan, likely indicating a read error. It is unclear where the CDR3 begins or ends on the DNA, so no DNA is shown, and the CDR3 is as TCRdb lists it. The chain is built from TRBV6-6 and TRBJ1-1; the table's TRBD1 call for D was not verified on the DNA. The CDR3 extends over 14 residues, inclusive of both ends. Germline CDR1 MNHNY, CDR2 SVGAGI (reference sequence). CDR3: CAITPDPRGTETFI.

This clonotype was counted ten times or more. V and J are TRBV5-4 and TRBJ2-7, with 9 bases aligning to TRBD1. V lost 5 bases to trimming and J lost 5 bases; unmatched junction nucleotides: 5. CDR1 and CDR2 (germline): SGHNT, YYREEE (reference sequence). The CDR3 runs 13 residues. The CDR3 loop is CASRRTGENEQYF. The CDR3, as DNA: TGTGCCAGCAGAAGGACAGGGGAAAACGAGCAGTACTTC.

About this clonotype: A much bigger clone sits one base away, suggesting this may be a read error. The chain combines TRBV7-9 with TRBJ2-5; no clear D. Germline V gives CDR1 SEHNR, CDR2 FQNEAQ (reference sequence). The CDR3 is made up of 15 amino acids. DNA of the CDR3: TGTGCCAGCAGCTGGCGGACGGCGTACCAAGAGATCCAGTACTTC. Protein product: CASSWRTAYQEIQYF.

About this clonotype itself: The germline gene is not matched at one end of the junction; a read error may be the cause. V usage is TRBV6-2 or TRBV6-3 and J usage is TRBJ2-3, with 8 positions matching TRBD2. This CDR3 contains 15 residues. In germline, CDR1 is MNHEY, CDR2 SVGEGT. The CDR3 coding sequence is TGTGCCAGCGGTTGGAGCGGGAGTATTACAGAAACGCAGTATTTT. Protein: CASGWSGSITETQYF.

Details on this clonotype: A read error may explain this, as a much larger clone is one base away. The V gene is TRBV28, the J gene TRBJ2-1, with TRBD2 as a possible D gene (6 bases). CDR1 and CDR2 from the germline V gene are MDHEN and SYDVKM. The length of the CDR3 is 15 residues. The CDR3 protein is CASSPAAGSHNEQFF. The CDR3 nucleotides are TGTGCCAGCAGTCCTGCAGCGGGCTCCCACAATGAGCAGTTCTTC.

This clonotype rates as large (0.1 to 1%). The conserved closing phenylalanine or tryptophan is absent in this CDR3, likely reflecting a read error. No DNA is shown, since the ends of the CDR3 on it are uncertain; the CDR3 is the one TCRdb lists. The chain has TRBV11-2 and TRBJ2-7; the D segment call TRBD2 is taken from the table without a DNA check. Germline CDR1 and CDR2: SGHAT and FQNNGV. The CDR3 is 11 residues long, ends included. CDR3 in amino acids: CASSSASSLEY.

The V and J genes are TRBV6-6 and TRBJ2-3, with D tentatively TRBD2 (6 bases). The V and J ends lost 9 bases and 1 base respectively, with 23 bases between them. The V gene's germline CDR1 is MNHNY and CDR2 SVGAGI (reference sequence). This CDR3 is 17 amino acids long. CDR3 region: CASSTWAGRSGTDTQYF. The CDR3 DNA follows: TGTGCCAGTAGTACTTGGGCAGGGAGGAGTGGCACAGATACGCAGTATTTT.

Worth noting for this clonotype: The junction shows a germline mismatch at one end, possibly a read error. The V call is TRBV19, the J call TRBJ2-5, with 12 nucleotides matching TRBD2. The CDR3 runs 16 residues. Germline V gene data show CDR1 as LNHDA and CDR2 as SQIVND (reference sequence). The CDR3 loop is CANSTRLAGVDRTQYF. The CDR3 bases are TGTGCCAATAGTACGAGACTAGCGGGAGTAGATCGGACCCAGTACTTC.

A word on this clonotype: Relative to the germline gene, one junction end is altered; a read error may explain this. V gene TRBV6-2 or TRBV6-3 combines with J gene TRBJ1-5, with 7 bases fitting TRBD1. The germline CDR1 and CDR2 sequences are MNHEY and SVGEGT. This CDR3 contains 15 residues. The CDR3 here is CASSSTGEWGQPHHF. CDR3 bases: TGTGCCAGCAGCAGCACAGGGGAATGGGGTCAGCCCCACCATTTC.

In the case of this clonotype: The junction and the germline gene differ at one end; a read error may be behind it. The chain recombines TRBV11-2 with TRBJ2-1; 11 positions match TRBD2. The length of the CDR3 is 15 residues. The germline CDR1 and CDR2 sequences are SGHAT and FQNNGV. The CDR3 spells CANSLGTSGYNERFF. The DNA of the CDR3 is TGTGCCAACAGTTTAGGGACTAGCGGTTACAATGAGCGGTTCTTC.

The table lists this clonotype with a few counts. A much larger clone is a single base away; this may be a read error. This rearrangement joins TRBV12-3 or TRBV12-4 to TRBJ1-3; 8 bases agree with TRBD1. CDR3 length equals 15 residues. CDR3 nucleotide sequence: TGTGCCAGCAGTTTAGGGCAGGGGGCTGGAAACACCTTATATTTT. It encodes CASSLGQGAGNTLYF.